What follows are 15 T cell receptor beta chains derived from one specimen sequenced in a study of blood T cells in healthy people across ages. Combining a sample-barcoded 5' primer with a J-beta primer mix, a second PCR ran for roughly 6 to 12 cycles. In TCRdb, the 5' RACE reads were re-called with MiXCR into one record per CDR3 protein. The table shows about 1,800,000 distinct CDR3 sequences, with under 30% occurring only once. Sequenced: blood. Receptor source: a woman in her 30s in good health.

This clonotype was seen a handful of times. The rearrangement uses TRBV20-1 and TRBJ2-1, with D hard to call. Germline-derived CDR1 and CDR2 are DFQATT and SNEGSKA (reference sequence). Trimming shortened V by 6 bases and J by 4 bases, and 7 bases separated the two germline ends. This CDR3 comprises 11 residues. CDR3 nucleotide sequence: TGCAGTGCAGAGACGTACAATGAGCAGTTCTTC. Encoded protein: CSAETYNEQFF.

This chain joins TRBV10-3 and TRBJ2-7; no clear D gene. The V end lost 3 bases, the J end lost 0 bases, and 12 bases lay between the germline ends. CDR1 is ENHRY and CDR2 is SYGVKD in the germline V gene. The CDR3 runs 15 residues. The CDR3 protein is CAISEWRISSYEQYF. Written as DNA, the CDR3 is TGTGCCATCAGTGAATGGCGGATTAGCTCCTACGAGCAGTACTTC.

The V call is TRBV28, the J call TRBJ2-1, with TRBD2 matching 15 bases. This CDR3 has 16 amino acids. Trimming cost V 5 bases and J 7 bases; bases outside gene matches: 6. Germline loops: CDR1 MDHEN, CDR2 SYDVKM. CDR3 DNA: TGTGCCAGCAGTGTCACCGGGACTAGCGGGAGGAATGAGCAGTTCTTC. Translation: CASSVTGTSGRNEQFF.

The J gene is TRBJ2-4, the V gene TRBV12-3 or TRBV12-4; D is tentatively TRBD1 or TRBD2 (5 bases each). Trimming left V 3 bases short and J 1 base short, with 10 bases between. The CDR3 covers 15 residues. Here the CDR3 reads CASSFEGLAKNIQYF. The CDR3 region has the DNA TGTGCCAGCAGTTTCGAGGGGCTGGCCAAAAACATTCAGTACTTC.

In its sample, this clonotype was seen a few times. The chain couples TRBV12-3 or TRBV12-4 to TRBJ2-1; D gene unclear. V lost 6 bases to trimming and J lost 4 bases, with 10 bases between them. CDR3 length: 13 residues. The chain's CDR3 is CASRRVMYNEQFF. CDR3 coding DNA: TGTGCCAGCAGAAGGGTTATGTACAATGAGCAGTTCTTC.

The V and J genes are TRBV6-5 and TRBJ1-5; TRBD1 might be the D (6 bases). V was trimmed by 8 bases and J by 7 bases, leaving 15 bases between them. Germline V gene sequence: CDR1 MNHEY, CDR2 SVGAGI. The CDR3 covers 13 residues. CDR3 amino acids: CASGPGVKQPQHF. The CDR3 nucleotides are TGTGCCAGCGGGCCAGGGGTGAAACAGCCCCAGCATTTT.

Only a few counts were recorded for this clonotype. The chain links TRBV5-4 to TRBJ2-7; a weak D match, TRBD2 (6 bases). Germline CDR1 SGHNT, CDR2 YYREEE (reference sequence). V was clipped by 3 bases and J by 0 bases, with 13 bases between them. The CDR3 covers 15 residues. The DNA of the CDR3 is TGTGCCAGCAGCTGGGGGGTGAAAAGCTCCTACGAGCAGTACTTC. Translating gives CASSWGVKSSYEQYF.

About this clonotype: A much larger clone is a single base away; this may be a read error. The chain recombines TRBV6-2 or TRBV6-3 with TRBJ2-7; D might be TRBD2 (5 bases). CDR1 is MNHEY, CDR2 SVGEGT, per germline. This CDR3 has 12 amino acids. CDR3 in DNA: TGTGCCAGCAGATACGGACTCTACGGGCAGTACTTC. Its translation is CASRYGLYGQYF.

The chain uses TRBV13 and TRBJ1-2; 8 bases are a match to TRBD1. The CDR3 contains 14 residues. V was clipped by 5 bases and J by 7 bases; unmatched bases: 9. Germline CDR1 and CDR2: PRHDT and FYEKMQ (reference sequence). Written as DNA, the CDR3 is TGTGCCAGCAGCCGAACGTCAGGGGGCGGTGGCTACACCTTC. It codes for CASSRTSGGGGYTF.

In this sample, this clonotype turned up many times. The germline gene is not matched at one end of the junction; a read error may be the cause. The chain couples TRBV20-1 to TRBJ2-1; D call uncertain. This CDR3 spans 14 amino acids. Looked up from germline, CDR1 is DFQATT and CDR2 is SNEGSKA (reference sequence). The CDR3 loop is CSASLGSSSNEQFF. The CDR3 nucleotides read TGCAGTGCCAGCCTGGGATCGTCCTCCAATGAGCAGTTCTTC.

This chain joins TRBV29-1 and TRBJ1-1; weak D call: TRBD1 (6 bases). The CDR3 sequence is 13 residues long. Trimming cost V 7 bases and J 3 bases, with 15 bases left between them. The germline CDR1 and CDR2 sequences are SQVTM and ANQGSEA. The CDR3 region is CSARTERDTEAFF. In DNA form, the CDR3 reads TGCAGCGCCAGGACAGAGAGAGACACTGAAGCTTTCTTT.

This clonotype was counted only a few times. This chain links TRBV5-1 with TRBJ2-2; D gene unclear. Germline CDR1 is SGHRS and CDR2 is YFSETQ. V was shortened by 1 base and J by 1 base, with 8 bases between the two germline ends. The CDR3 length is 15 residues. CDR3 sequence: CASSLQAENTGELFF. DNA of the CDR3: TGCGCCAGCAGCTTGCAGGCAGAGAACACCGGGGAGCTGTTTTTT.

V and J are TRBV28 and TRBJ1-5; D gene uncertain. The germline V and J ends were trimmed by 9 bases and 0 bases, with 9 bases remaining between them. The CDR3 contains 13 residues. The germline V gene has CDR1 MDHEN and CDR2 SYDVKM. This CDR3 is CASVTYSNQPQHF. For the CDR3, the DNA is TGTGCCAGTGTGACGTATAGCAATCAGCCCCAGCATTTT.

In this sample, this clonotype turned up many times. The gene calls are TRBV4-1 and TRBJ2-3, with a possible D match to TRBD2 (5 bases). V lost 2 bases to trimming and J lost 5 bases, with 14 bases between them. The germline CDR1 and CDR2 sequences are MGHRA and YSYEKL. This CDR3 region has 15 residues. CDR3 nucleotide sequence: TGCGCCAGCAGCCAACTCCGCACTCGGGGAGATACGCAGTATTTT. It encodes CASSQLRTRGDTQYF.

The rearrangement joins TRBV28 to TRBJ1-1; D remains unclear. The CDR3 contains 14 residues. In germline, CDR1 is MDHEN, CDR2 SYDVKM. The V and J ends lost 6 bases and 6 bases respectively, with 17 bases between them. The CDR3 here is CASSSPGLLAEAFF. Written as DNA, the CDR3 is TGTGCCAGCAGCTCTCCGGGTCTCCTAGCTGAAGCTTTCTTT.